This entry lists 25 T cell receptor beta chains sequenced from one sample in a study of blood T cell repertoires in COVID-19. TCRdb keeps only in-frame clones here, not all; method: immunoSEQ multiplex PCR. This sample has about 320,000 clones, with 88% found just once. The sample taken for sequencing was peripheral blood. The receptor set was obtained from a woman aged 25 to 39 with COVID-19, enrolled during active disease.

This clone appeared a few times. The same CDR3 also results from other DNA sequences found in this sample. V usage is TRBV3-1 (or the pseudogene TRBV3-2) and J usage is TRBJ2-5, with D uncertain. The CDR3 is made up of 12 amino acids. Trimming took 4 bases from V and 4 from J, leaving 7 bases between them. Germline values: CDR1 LGHDT, CDR2 YNNKEL (reference sequence). The CDR3 sequence is CASSPRGETQYF. Written as DNA, the CDR3 is TGTGCCAGCAGCCCCAGAGGAGAGACCCAGTACTTC.

In DNA, the CDR3 is TGTGCCACCAGTGACCGGGGATACACCATATATTTT. Its protein is CATSDRGYTIYF. The V call is TRBV24-1, the J call TRBJ1-3; no definite D call. CDR1 is KGHDR and CDR2 is SFDVKD in the germline V gene. This CDR3 contains 12 residues. Trimming removed 4 bases at V and 8 bases at J, with 8 bases between.

This clone was counted only a few times. The chain carries TRBV7-9 and TRBJ1-4; a possible D gene is TRBD1 (5 bases). V was pared by 0 bases and J by 3 bases, with 8 bases between. This CDR3 contains 15 residues. CDR1 and CDR2 (germline): SEHNR, FQNEAQ (reference sequence). The CDR3 region has the DNA TGTGCCAGCAGCTTAGCGGAGGGGTCTAATGAAAAACTGTTTTTT. As protein: CASSLAEGSNEKLFF.

The V gene is TRBV7-2, the J gene TRBJ2-3; the D gene is possibly TRBD2 (5 bases). Trimming took 4 bases from V and 6 from J, leaving 14 bases between them. The CDR3 is made up of 14 amino acids. Germline V gives CDR1 SGHTA, CDR2 FQGNSA. The CDR3 DNA reads as TGTGCCAGCAGCTCTCAAGGTCCGGGGGATACGCAGTATTTT. It is translated as CASSSQGPGDTQYF.

The gene calls are TRBV7-6 and TRBJ2-3; 10 bases are a match to TRBD1. The CDR3 has 15 amino acids. Germline assignment: CDR1 SGHVS and CDR2 FNYEAQ. J was trimmed by 1 base and V by 7 bases; bases with no gene match: 5. The CDR3 reads CASKTGGAGTDTQYF. In nucleotides, the CDR3 is TGTGCCAGCAAGACAGGGGGCGCGGGCACAGATACGCAGTATTTT.

The V gene is TRBV4-2, the J gene TRBJ2-1; D perhaps matches TRBD2 (6 bases). The ends were cut back, 0 bases at V and 3 bases at J, with 9 bases in the middle. CDR3 length: 15 residues. Germline-derived CDR1 and CDR2 are LGHNA and YNFKEQ. The CDR3 sequence: CASSQDSGVYNEQFF. CDR3 in DNA: TGTGCCAGCAGCCAAGATTCGGGGGTCTACAATGAGCAGTTCTTC.

J is TRBJ1-2 and V is TRBV30; D may be TRBD1 (5 bases). The CDR3 is 16 residues long. Germline V gene data show CDR1 as GTSNPN and CDR2 as SVGIG (reference sequence). V lost 4 bases and J 4 bases, leaving 22 bases between the germline ends. The CDR3 loop is CAWTSDLGHWGYGYTF. CDR3 nucleotides: TGTGCCTGGACCTCGGACCTGGGGCACTGGGGCTATGGCTACACCTTC.

The CDR3 DNA follows: TGTGCCAGCACCCTAAGCGTCGGACAGGGGGCTCGGGGCTACACCTTC. It encodes CASTLSVGQGARGYTF. The chain recombines TRBV3-1 (or the pseudogene TRBV3-2) with TRBJ1-2; 11 bases align to TRBD1. Germline V CDR1 and CDR2: LGHDT, YNNKEL (reference sequence). The CDR3 is 16 amino acids. V shed 7 bases and J 8 bases; nucleotides not matched to a gene: 15.

The chain joins TRBV3-1 (or the pseudogene TRBV3-2) to TRBJ1-1; D gene unclear. Germline lookup yields CDR1 LGHDT and CDR2 YNNKEL (reference sequence). Trimming took 1 base from V and 1 from J, leaving 7 bases between them. CDR3 length equals 14 residues. Written as DNA, the CDR3 is TGTGCCAGCAGCCAAGGGCATCAGAACACTGAAGCTTTCTTT. Protein product: CASSQGHQNTEAFF.

The chain's CDR3 is CASSPGTNNQPQHF. CDR3 nucleotide sequence: TGTGCCAGCAGTCCCGGGACAAACAATCAGCCCCAGCATTTT. The chain joins TRBV6-5 to TRBJ1-5, with D possibly TRBD1 on 6 matching bases. Germline V gives CDR1 MNHEY, CDR2 SVGAGI. The CDR3 length is 14 residues. V lost 5 bases, J lost 3 bases, and 11 bases lay in between.

V gene TRBV6-5 combines with J gene TRBJ1-1; no definite D call. The CDR3 is made up of 14 amino acids. The V and J ends lost 8 bases and 1 base respectively, with 14 bases between them. Looked up from germline, CDR1 is MNHEY and CDR2 is SVGAGI. The CDR3 here is CASSSRGGNTEAFF. The DNA for the CDR3 is TGTGCCAGCTCTTCCCGGGGAGGGAACACTGAAGCTTTCTTT.

Notes on this clone: The CDR3 carries no conserved terminal phenylalanine or tryptophan, so it likely arises from a read error. The limits of the CDR3 on the DNA are not certain, so only TCRdb's listed CDR3 is given. The chain joins TRBV15 to TRBJ1-1; TRBD1 is the table's D call and was not checked against the DNA. CDR1 is LNHNV and CDR2 is YYDKDF in the germline V gene (reference sequence). The CDR3 has 11 residues if both end residues are counted. CDR3 protein: CATSRTIQGRV.

The chain recombines TRBV4-3 with TRBJ2-7; 8 bases are shared with TRBD2. The CDR3 runs to 16 residues. Trimming cost V 0 bases and J 3 bases; bases outside gene matches: 7. Germline assignment: CDR1 LGHNA and CDR2 YSLEER. This CDR3 reads CASSQEGAGGYYEQYF. DNA of the CDR3: TGCGCCAGCAGCCAAGAGGGCGCGGGGGGTTACTACGAGCAGTACTTC.

This clone was seen only a few times. This sequence joins TRBV12-5 and TRBJ2-1; 10 positions match TRBD1. CDR3 size: 15 residues. With 3 bases clipped from V and 8 bases from J, the junction kept 7 bases outside the gene matches. The germline gives CDR1 LGHNT, CDR2 FRNRAP. The CDR3 DNA follows: TGTGCTAGTGGTTTCGGGACAGGGGTAGGAGATGAGCAGTTCTTC. Translation gives CASGFGTGVGDEQFF.

The rearrangement uses TRBV2 and TRBJ2-2; no definite D call. The CDR3 covers 14 residues. The ends were cut back, 2 bases at V and 5 bases at J, with 9 bases in the middle. Germline V gene sequence: CDR1 SNHLY, CDR2 FYNNEI. CDR3 bases: TGTGCCAGCAGTGAAACTTCTAAGACCGGGGAGCTGTTTTTT. Encoded protein: CASSETSKTGELFF.

The gene calls are TRBV10-1 and TRBJ2-1; 8 bases match TRBD1. V gave up 6 bases and J gave up 7 bases; unmatched junction bases: 14. Looked up from germline, CDR1 is WNHNN and CDR2 is SYGVQD (reference sequence). CDR3 length equals 16 residues. The CDR3 nucleotides read TGCGCCAGCAGCTACACTACCGGGACAGGTTTGAATGAGCAGTTCTTC. Residues: CASSYTTGTGLNEQFF.

This chain connects TRBV27 to TRBJ2-5, with 10 nucleotides matching TRBD1. Germline loops: CDR1 MNHEY, CDR2 SMNVEV (reference sequence). This CDR3 has 14 residues. The V gene end was trimmed by 6 bases and the J gene end by 2 bases; junction bases not matched to a gene: 3. The CDR3 loop reads CASSPDRGQETQYF. As DNA, the CDR3 is TGTGCCAGCAGCCCGGACAGGGGGCAAGAGACCCAGTACTTC.

J is TRBJ1-2 and V is TRBV6-2 or TRBV6-3; a weak D match, TRBD1 (5 bases). Trimming removed 5 bases at V and 8 bases at J, with 9 bases between. CDR3 length equals 11 residues. The V gene's germline CDR1 is MNHEY and CDR2 SVGEGT. The CDR3 DNA sequence: TGTGCCAGCAGTCCAGGGCGAGGCTACACCTTC. Its translation: CASSPGRGYTF.

The genes are TRBV11-3 and TRBJ2-7, with no clear D. The germline V and J ends were trimmed by 8 bases and 4 bases, with 6 bases remaining between them. Looked up from germline, CDR1 is SGHNT and CDR2 is YENEEA. The CDR3 covers 10 residues. The CDR3 sequence is CASEAYEQYV. The CDR3 bases are TGTGCCAGCGAGGCGTACGAGCAGTACGTC.

This chain connects TRBV6-5 to TRBJ1-6, with D possibly being TRBD1 (5 bases). CDR3 length equals 14 residues. CDR1 and CDR2 from the germline V gene are MNHEY and SVGAGI. Trimming took 5 bases from V and 13 from J, leaving 18 bases between them. CDR3 coding DNA: TGTGCCAGCAGTCAGGGCCTCCTGGTTTCGCCCCTCCACTTT. This codes for CASSQGLLVSPLHF.

J is TRBJ2-5 and V is TRBV4-1; possible D gene TRBD1, 5 bases. The V and J ends lost 0 bases and 4 bases respectively, with 12 bases between them. CDR1 is MGHRA and CDR2 is YSYEKL in the germline V gene. The CDR3 runs 15 residues. CDR3 amino acids: CASSQDGSGRETQYF. CDR3 DNA: TGCGCCAGCAGCCAAGATGGGTCAGGGCGAGAGACCCAGTACTTC.

This chain uses TRBV7-9 with TRBJ1-2; the D gene is possibly TRBD1 (5 bases). The CDR3 is 14 amino acids. The germline gives CDR1 SEHNR, CDR2 FQNEAQ (reference sequence). V lost 2 bases, J lost 6 bases, and 13 bases lay in between. CDR3: CASSLLGGTHGYTF. DNA of the CDR3: TGTGCCAGCAGCTTACTCGGGGGGACTCATGGCTACACCTTC.

The CDR3, as DNA: TGTGCCAGCAGCAGGGGGGCAAGCACAGATACGCAGTATTTT. Protein product: CASSRGASTDTQYF. The chain employs TRBV7-9 and TRBJ2-3; TRBD1 or TRBD2 may be the D gene (6 bases each). The CDR3 totals 14 residues. The germline gives CDR1 SEHNR, CDR2 FQNEAQ (reference sequence). V was cut by 5 bases and J by 0 bases, with 9 bases left in between.

J is TRBJ1-2 and V is TRBV2, with 7 bases aligning to TRBD1. V shed 5 bases and J 5 bases; nucleotides not matched to a gene: 11. The CDR3 sequence is 15 residues long. Germline loops: CDR1 SNHLY, CDR2 FYNNEI. The CDR3 sequence is CASSPVVDRWYGYTF. CDR3 DNA: TGTGCCAGCAGTCCCGTAGTGGACAGGTGGTATGGCTACACCTTC.

The genes are TRBV9 and TRBJ2-3, with 9 bases lining up with TRBD1. With V trimmed by 6 bases and J by 2 bases, 7 bases remained unmatched. The germline V gene has CDR1 SGDLS and CDR2 YYNGEE. This CDR3 is built from 15 residues. The CDR3 DNA reads as TGTGCCAGCAACCCCGGGACAGGGACCACAGATACGCAGTATTTT. It specifies CASNPGTGTTDTQYF.